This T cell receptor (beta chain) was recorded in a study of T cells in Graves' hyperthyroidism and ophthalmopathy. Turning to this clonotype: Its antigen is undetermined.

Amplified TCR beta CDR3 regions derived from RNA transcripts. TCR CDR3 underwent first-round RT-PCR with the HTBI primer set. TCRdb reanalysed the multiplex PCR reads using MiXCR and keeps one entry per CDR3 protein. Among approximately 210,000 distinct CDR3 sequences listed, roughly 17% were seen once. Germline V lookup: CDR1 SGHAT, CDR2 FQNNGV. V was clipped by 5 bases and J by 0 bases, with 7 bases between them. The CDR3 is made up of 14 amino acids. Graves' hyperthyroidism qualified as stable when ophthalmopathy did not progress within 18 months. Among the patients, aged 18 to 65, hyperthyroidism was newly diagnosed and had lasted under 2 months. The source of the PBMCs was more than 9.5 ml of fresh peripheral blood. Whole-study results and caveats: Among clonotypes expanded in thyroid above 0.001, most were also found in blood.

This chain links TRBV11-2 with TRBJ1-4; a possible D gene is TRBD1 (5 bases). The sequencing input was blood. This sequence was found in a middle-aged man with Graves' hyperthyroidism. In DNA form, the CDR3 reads TGTGCCAGCAGCGTGACAGCAACTAATGAAAAACTGTTTTTT. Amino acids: CASSVTATNEKLFF.